This section outlines one T cell receptor (beta chain) sequence together with its context. Antigen: not known. This sample was taken from a study of identical twins. Study-level results: Instead of following the same donors, the conclusions were based on cross-sectional statistical analysis. Models underestimated TCR alpha sharing (out-of-frame) in monozygotic twins.

V gave up 1 base and J gave up 0 bases, with 10 bases separating them. The CDR3 runs 16 residues. Per germline, CDR1 LGHNA and CDR2 YNFKEQ. MiXCR, run by TCRdb on the 5' RACE reads, gives a single entry per CDR3 protein. The sample has 300,000 to 400,000 distinct CDR3 sequences, around 12% seen once; the top ten hold roughly 7%. These data are also associated with another study on yellow fever vaccine responses in identical twins. This second study notes: Twins reportedly had a vaccine T cell response that seemed partly convergent, partly personalized.

This clonotype originated in a woman aged 18-30 years in good health. The sequencing sample was made of CD8+ T cells sorted from blood. The chain uses TRBV4-2 and TRBJ2-4; D not resolved. The CDR3, as DNA: TGTGCCAGCAGCCAAGTAAGGAGAGTAGCCAAAAACATTCAGTACTTC. Protein product: CASSQVRRVAKNIQYF.